Below, one T cell receptor (beta chain) is given with its context. Its antigen target is currently unknown. Qualities for individual bases were not recorded, and no much larger clone is one base off. The V and J ends are trimmed by 2 bases and 6 bases, leaving 20 bases between them. Including cysteine and phenylalanine, the CDR3 has 17 amino acids. The DNA shown is the 51-base CDR3, in frame from base 1. According to the germline V gene, CDR1 reads SGHAT and CDR2 reads FQNNGV. The immunoSEQ Assay was used to sequence TCR beta CDR3 regions from DNA. From the authors' description of their analysis: To compute T cell density, TCR beta template counts were normalized to usable DNA, which was estimated by amplifying housekeeping genes. The preseqR package was used to estimate richness by extrapolating to 400,000 templates for PBMC samples and to 120,000 templates for tissue samples. Clonality was defined by subtracting Pielou's evenness from one. Tissue-enriched TCRs were identified by differential abundance testing using productive amino-acid clonotypes, minimum total count 5 and alpha 0.1. The Jaccard Index and the Morisita Overlap Index were used to measure how much the repertoires overlapped between compartments. GLIPH grouped TCR beta CDR3s together with public tetramer-defined viral CDR3s, and a viral motif had to include at least three viral sequences and also show V-gene enrichment. TCRdb took over this immuneACCESS table, retaining in-frame rearrangements with V and J assigned. Such tables are incomplete; in checked studies, under half of the missing clones stem from an unresolved V gene, and the remainder is unexplained. The V and J calls and clone size come from that table; D and trimming were worked out from the DNA. A total of tens of thousands of clones appear in this sample, around nine tenths of them only once. About 7.2% of the sample is taken by the ten largest.

This entry belongs to a study of T cells in localized non-small cell lung cancer (dated by TCRdb to the early 2020s). A note on the overall study: The study analyzed T cell repertoires of 236 early-stage NSCLC patients, comparing tumors and uninvolved tumor-adjacent lungs. The cohort was made up of roughly 250 treatment-naive NSCLC patients whose localized lung tumors had been resected. The mean age of the NSCLC patients was around 67 years, with 130 or so men and about a hundred women. Here is what the overall study found, with its caveats: A median of around 50 of the top 100 tumor clones were detected in paired uninvolved adjacent lung, and some 30 of these tumor clones were also found among the top 100 clones of the paired uninvolved adjacent lung. Because multi-region sequencing of the tumors was not done, intratumor heterogeneity could not be ruled out. The highest T cell clonality was observed in uninvolved tumor-adjacent lung, where clonality exceeded that of tumor, suggesting that antigenic responses were more focused in uninvolved tumor-adjacent lung. Longer overall survival was associated with higher T cell density in blood, whereas shorter survival was associated with higher clonality in adjacent lung. Because the study design was exploratory, TCR variables were selected using unadjusted p-values without false-discovery rate correction.

At diagnosis, tumor, uninvolved tumor-adjacent lung and peripheral blood were collected and then preserved as a mix of FFPE and fresh-frozen material. For TCR repertoire profiling, blood samples were analyzed in the form of peripheral blood mononuclear cells. The clonotype originates from a woman aged 35 to 70 with stage I lung adenocarcinoma. In this chain, TRBV11-2 is recombined with TRBJ2-1, with the D segment identity uncertain. Source: peripheral blood, taken before any cancer treatment. The CDR3 region has the sequence CASSLSYRLDGSNEQFF. The nucleotide sequence is TGTGCCAGCAGCTTATCGTATAGACTTGACGGCTCCAATGAGCAGTTCTTC.